This TCR beta chain derives from a study of blood T cell repertoires in COVID-19. Study context: The analysed material was cDNA or gDNA that came from T cells, B-cell-depleted T cells, or PBMCs.

Per the authors' pipeline: Estimated nucleated cell counts came from reference gene primer amplification. The assay was immunoSEQ multiplex PCR, and TCRdb's table has in-frame clones only and misses some. The D gene and trimming were derived from the DNA, and the V and J assignments and clone size from that table. The data show fewer than 250,000 clones, under 90% seen once. The CDR3 sequence is 13 residues long. V shed 3 bases and J 6 bases; nucleotides not matched to a gene: 2. The germline V gene encodes CDR1 SGHRS and CDR2 YFSETQ. Recruitment covered roughly 22 US areas and drew participants whose ages spanned about 18 to 89 years. Cohort assignment relied on participant-reported clinical history. This clone was found a few times. The same CDR3 arises from other DNA sequences in this sample as well.

The specimen sequenced was PBMCs or T cells enriched from blood (not recorded which). This chain joins TRBV5-1 and TRBJ1-2; 10 bases map to TRBD1. The sequence was collected from a man aged 55 to 70 who had recovered from COVID-19. CDR3 bases: TGCGCCAGCAGCTCCGGACAGGGGGATGGCTACACCTTC. This encodes CASSSGQGDGYTF.